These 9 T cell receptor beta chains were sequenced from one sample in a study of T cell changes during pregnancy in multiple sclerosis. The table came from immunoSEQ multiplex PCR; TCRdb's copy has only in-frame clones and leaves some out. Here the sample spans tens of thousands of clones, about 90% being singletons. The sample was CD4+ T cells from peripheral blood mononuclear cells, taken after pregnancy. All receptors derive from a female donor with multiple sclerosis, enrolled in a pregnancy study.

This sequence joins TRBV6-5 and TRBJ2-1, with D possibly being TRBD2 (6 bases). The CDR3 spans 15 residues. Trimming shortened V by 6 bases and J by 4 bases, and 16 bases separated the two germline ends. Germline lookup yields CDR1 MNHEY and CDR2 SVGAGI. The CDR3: CASSPTSRSYNEQFF. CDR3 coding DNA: TGTGCCAGCAGCCCAACTAGCCGCTCTTACAATGAGCAGTTCTTC.

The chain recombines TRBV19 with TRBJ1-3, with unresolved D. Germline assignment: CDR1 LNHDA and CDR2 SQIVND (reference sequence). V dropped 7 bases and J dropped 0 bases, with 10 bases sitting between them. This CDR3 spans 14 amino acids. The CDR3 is CASTPVASGNTIYF. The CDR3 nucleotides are TGTGCCAGTACCCCGGTTGCCTCTGGAAACACCATATATTTT.

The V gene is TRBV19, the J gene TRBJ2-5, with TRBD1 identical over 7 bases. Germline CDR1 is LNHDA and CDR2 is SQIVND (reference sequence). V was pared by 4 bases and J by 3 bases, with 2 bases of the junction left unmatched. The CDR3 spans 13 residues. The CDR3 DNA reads TGTGCCAGTAGTAGGGACAGAAAAGAGACCCAGTACTTC. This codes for CASSRDRKETQYF.

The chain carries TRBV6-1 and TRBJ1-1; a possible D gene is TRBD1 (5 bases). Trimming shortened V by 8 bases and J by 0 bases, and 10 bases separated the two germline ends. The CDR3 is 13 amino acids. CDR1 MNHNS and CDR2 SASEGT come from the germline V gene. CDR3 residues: CASEGQVNTEAFF. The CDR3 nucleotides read TGTGCCAGCGAAGGACAAGTGAACACTGAAGCTTTCTTT.

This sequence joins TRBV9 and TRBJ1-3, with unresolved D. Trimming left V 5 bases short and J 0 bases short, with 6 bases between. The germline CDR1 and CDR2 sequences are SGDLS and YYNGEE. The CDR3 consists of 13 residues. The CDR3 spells CASRASSGNTIYF. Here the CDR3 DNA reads TGTGCCAGCAGGGCTTCCTCTGGAAACACCATATATTTT.

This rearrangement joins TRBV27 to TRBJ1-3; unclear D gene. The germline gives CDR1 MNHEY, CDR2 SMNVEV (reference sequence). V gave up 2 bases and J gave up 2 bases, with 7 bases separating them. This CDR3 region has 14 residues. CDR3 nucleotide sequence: TGTGCCAGCAGTTTACACAAGACTGGAAACACCATATATTTT. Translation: CASSLHKTGNTIYF.

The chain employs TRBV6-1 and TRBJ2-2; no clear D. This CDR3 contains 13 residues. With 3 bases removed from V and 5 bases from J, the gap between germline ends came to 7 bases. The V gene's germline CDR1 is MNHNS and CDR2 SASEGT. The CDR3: CASSEERTGELFF. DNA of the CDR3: TGTGCCAGCAGTGAGGAGAGAACCGGGGAGCTGTTTTTT.

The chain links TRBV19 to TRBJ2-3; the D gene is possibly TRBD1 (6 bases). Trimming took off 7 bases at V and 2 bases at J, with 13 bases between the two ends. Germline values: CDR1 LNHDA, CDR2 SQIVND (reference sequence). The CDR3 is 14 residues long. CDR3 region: CASTTGTNTDTQYF. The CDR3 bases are TGTGCCAGTACCACCGGGACAAACACAGATACGCAGTATTTT.

The CDR3 is CASRFAGELFF. CDR3 DNA sequence: TGTGCCAGCAGGTTCGCCGGGGAGCTGTTTTTT. This chain joins TRBV27 and TRBJ2-2, with D unresolved. V lost 6 bases and J 6 bases, leaving 5 bases between the germline ends. The CDR3 covers 11 residues. Germline V gives CDR1 MNHEY, CDR2 SMNVEV (reference sequence).